The clone carrying this T cell receptor (beta chain) has a single count. Assay used: immunoSEQ multiplex PCR; TCRdb lists only in-frame clones, some missing. The repertoire holds 250,000 to 350,000 clones, with roughly 89% as singletons. This specimen comes from a study of blood T cell repertoires in COVID-19. On the study more broadly: Sites across the United States, Italy and Spain contributed samples from acute and convalescent COVID-19. T cells, B-cell-depleted T cells, or PBMCs provided the cDNA or gDNA that served as material.

The CDR3 runs 17 residues. Germline trimming cut 2 bases from V and 3 bases from J; bases unmatched to any gene: 12. Germline CDR1 is KGHSH and CDR2 is LQKENI. This receptor was obtained from a man aged 25-40 years with acute or convalescent COVID-19. Sequencing input: peripheral blood. The genes are TRBV18 and TRBJ2-7; the match to TRBD1 covers 8 bases. In DNA, the CDR3 is TGTGCCAGCTCACCAAACCGGAGGGACAGGTATTACTACGAGCAGTACTTC. This gives the protein CASSPNRRDRYYYEQYF.